Following are 16 T cell receptor beta chains from one sample sequenced in a study of blood T cell repertoires in COVID-19. The repertoire was sequenced with immunoSEQ multiplex PCR; TCRdb's copy has only in-frame clones and lacks some. The data show about 180,000 clones, with 80% to 90% seen just once and over 7.5% held by the top ten. The sample consisted of peripheral blood. Source of these receptors: a man in his fifties or sixties with active or convalescent COVID-19.

V is TRBV7-3 and J is TRBJ1-5; a possible D gene is TRBD1 (6 bases). CDR1 and CDR2 from the germline V gene are SGHTA and FQGTGA. The CDR3 is 13 residues long. The ends were cut back, 5 bases at V and 5 bases at J, with 10 bases in the middle. CDR3 nucleotide sequence: TGTGCCAGCAGCAAAGGGGGAGATCAGCCCCAGCATTTT. Its protein is CASSKGGDQPQHF.

The chain has TRBV6-4 and TRBJ1-2; 9 nucleotides align to TRBD1. This CDR3 is 14 amino acids long. J was trimmed by 8 bases and V by 4 bases; bases with no gene match: 8. The germline V gene has CDR1 MRHNA and CDR2 SNTAGT. Written as DNA, the CDR3 is TGTGCCAGCAGTGCCGAAGAGGGGACAGGGGGCTACACCTTC. This sequence encodes CASSAEEGTGGYTF.

V usage is TRBV2 and J usage is TRBJ2-5; D is uncertain. V was pared by 4 bases and J by 1 base, with 7 bases between. The CDR3 has 13 residues. The germline V gene encodes CDR1 SNHLY and CDR2 FYNNEI. DNA of the CDR3: TGTGCCAGCAGTGCAGTCAGCCAAGAGACCCAGTACTTC. Encoded protein: CASSAVSQETQYF.

With regard to this clone: This CDR3 is also generated by other DNA sequences in the sample. The rearrangement uses TRBV5-1 and TRBJ1-2, with 9 bases matching TRBD1. The V segment lost 4 bases and the J segment 6 bases; nucleotides outside the gene matches: 4. Looked up from germline, CDR1 is SGHRS and CDR2 is YFSETQ. CDR3 length: 13 residues. CDR3 residues: CASSPGTGHGYTF. In DNA form, the CDR3 reads TGCGCCAGCAGCCCAGGGACAGGGCATGGCTACACCTTC.

The V gene is TRBV5-1, the J gene TRBJ1-1; weak D call: TRBD1 (6 bases). Looked up from germline, CDR1 is SGHRS and CDR2 is YFSETQ. The CDR3 spans 15 residues. V dropped 4 bases and J dropped 0 bases, with 13 bases sitting between them. In nucleotides, the CDR3 is TGCGCCAGCAGCCCATGGGGGCCTATGAACACTGAAGCTTTCTTT. Translated: CASSPWGPMNTEAFF.

The V call is TRBV7-3, the J call TRBJ1-3; 7 bases are shared with TRBD1. Germline-derived CDR1 and CDR2 are SGHTA and FQGTGA. With V trimmed by 2 bases and J by 0 bases, 7 bases remained unmatched. The CDR3 runs to 17 residues. CDR3 region: CASSLGPGGSSGNTIYF. DNA of the CDR3: TGTGCCAGCAGCTTAGGGCCAGGGGGTAGCTCTGGAAACACCATATATTTT. Complete variable domain (other parts from reference TRBV7-3 and TRBJ1-3): GAGVSQTPSNKVTEKGKYVELRCDPISGHTALYWYRQSLGQGPEFLIYFQGTGAADDSGLPNDRFFAVRPEGSVSTLKIQRTERGDSAVYLCASSLGPGGSSGNTIYFGEGSWLTVV.

The genes are TRBV6-2 or TRBV6-3 and TRBJ1-5; D perhaps matches TRBD1 (6 bases). This CDR3 comprises 16 residues. V was cut by 0 bases and J by 2 bases, with 11 bases left in between. Germline CDR1 is MNHEY and CDR2 is SVGEGT. The CDR3 here is CASSYSPGHRNQPQHF. The DNA of the CDR3 is TGTGCCAGCAGTTACTCCCCGGGACACCGCAATCAGCCCCAGCATTTT.

The CDR3 DNA reads TGTGCCAGCAGCCGGCCCCCAACACAGCACGGCTACACCTTC. Translation: CASSRPPTQHGYTF. This rearrangement joins TRBV3-1 (or the pseudogene TRBV3-2) to TRBJ1-2, with D hard to call. The CDR3 is 14 residues long. The V end lost 4 bases, the J end lost 8 bases, and 17 bases lay between the germline ends. Germline V CDR1 and CDR2: LGHDT, YNNKEL (reference sequence).

Ten or more counts support this clone. The chain combines TRBV6-5 with TRBJ2-7; tentative D call: TRBD1 (6 bases). The germline V and J ends were trimmed by 6 bases and 2 bases, with 17 bases remaining between them. CDR3 length: 15 amino acids. CDR1 is MNHEY, CDR2 SVGAGI, per germline. CDR3 sequence reads: CASSRDKPMTYEQYF. CDR3 nucleotides: TGTGCCAGCAGCAGGGACAAACCGATGACCTACGAGCAGTACTTC.

The chain employs TRBV27 and TRBJ1-1; the D is unclear. This CDR3 is built from 15 residues. Germline CDR1 MNHEY, CDR2 SMNVEV (reference sequence). Trimming removed 6 bases from V and 1 base from J, with 15 bases in between. CDR3 loop: CASRPDAGWNTEAFF. DNA of the CDR3: TGTGCCAGCAGACCCGACGCGGGTTGGAACACTGAAGCTTTCTTT.

The rearrangement joins TRBV7-9 to TRBJ2-7; D remains unclear. The V gene's germline CDR1 is SEHNR and CDR2 FQNEAQ (reference sequence). The CDR3 spans 14 residues. V lost 1 base and J 1 base, leaving 8 bases between the germline ends. The CDR3 DNA reads TGTGCCAGCAGCTTAGGCCCGGGTTCCTACGAGCAGTACTTC. The encoded protein is CASSLGPGSYEQYF.

The chain recombines TRBV7-2 with TRBJ2-7; D unclear. The germline V gene encodes CDR1 SGHTA and CDR2 FQGNSA. The CDR3 is 16 residues long. The V gene lost 1 base and the J gene lost 0 bases, with 13 bases spanning the gap. The CDR3 sequence is CASSLVGAPSSYEQYF. The CDR3 DNA is TGTGCCAGCAGCTTAGTAGGAGCACCTAGCTCCTACGAGCAGTACTTC.

This clone was seen repeatedly, ten times or more. In nucleotides, the CDR3 is TGTGCCAGCAGTTACGCGCTAGCGGGAGGGTACAATGAGCAGTTCTTC. Protein product: CASSYALAGGYNEQFF. V is TRBV6-5 and J is TRBJ2-1, with 12 bases that match TRBD2. Trimming at V came to 2 bases and at J to 4 bases, leaving 3 bases not matched to a gene. The CDR3 is 16 residues long. Germline CDR1 reads MNHEY; CDR2 reads SVGAGI.

The rearrangement joins TRBV18 to TRBJ1-5; D not resolved. This CDR3 is built from 14 residues. Germline-derived CDR1 and CDR2 are KGHSH and LQKENI. Deletions cut 4 bases from V and 0 bases from J, with 7 bases between. The CDR3 nucleotides read TGTGCCAGCTCACTTGACTATAGCAATCAGCCCCAGCATTTT. Protein: CASSLDYSNQPQHF.

The rearrangement links TRBV13 to TRBJ2-2, with 9 nucleotides matching TRBD1. J was trimmed by 5 bases and V by 3 bases; bases with no gene match: 4. The germline V gene encodes CDR1 PRHDT and CDR2 FYEKMQ (reference sequence). There are 15 residues in the CDR3. The CDR3 DNA reads TGTGCCAGCAGCTTGGGACAGGGAGGAACCGGGGAGCTGTTTTTT. It yields the protein CASSLGQGGTGELFF. Together with reference TRBV13 and TRBJ2-2, the CDR3 gives the full variable domain: AAGVIQSPRHLIKEKRETATLKCYPIPRHDTVYWYQQGPGQDPQFLISFYEKMQSDKGSIPDRFSAQQFSDYHSELNMSSLELGDSALYFCASSLGQGGTGELFFGEGSRLTVL.

The V call is TRBV5-1, the J call TRBJ1-3, with a possible D match to TRBD1 (5 bases). CDR1 is SGHRS, CDR2 YFSETQ, per germline. There are 17 residues in the CDR3. The V end was cut by 5 bases, the J end by 1 base, with 19 bases between. The CDR3 here is CASRLLDGGGSGNTIYF. CDR3 in DNA: TGCGCCAGCAGACTACTGGACGGCGGGGGATCTGGAAACACCATATATTTT.